The 14 T cell receptor beta chains below were found in one sample sequenced in a study of beta chain features in type 1 diabetes. What was sequenced were expressed TCRB transcripts, since all of the isolated RNA had been reverse transcribed. Produced via immunoSEQ multiplex PCR; TCRdb's table is partial and in-frame only. Of hundreds of thousands of clones detected, about 14% appear once; the ten largest clones hold about 0.097%. Sequencing used naive CD4+ T cells from blood. All receptors come from a man between 18 and 29 years old in good health.

This clone was seen more than once but under ten times. V gene TRBV5-1 combines with J gene TRBJ2-7, with D perhaps matching TRBD1 (6 bases). The CDR3 length is 14 residues. The V gene lost 3 bases and the J gene lost 3 bases, with 13 bases spanning the gap. The V gene's germline CDR1 is SGHRS and CDR2 YFSETQ. The DNA for the CDR3 is TGCGCCAGCAGCTCCTCGGGACACTACTACGAGCAGTACTTC. It is translated as CASSSSGHYYEQYF.

On this clone: Other DNA sequences of this sample code for an identical CDR3. The chain recombines TRBV28 with TRBJ1-5; D gene unclear. Trimming shortened V by 8 bases and J by 2 bases, and 4 bases separated the two germline ends. Per germline, CDR1 MDHEN and CDR2 SYDVKM. The CDR3 is made up of 11 amino acids. CDR3 DNA: TGTGCCAGCCAGGGCAATCAGCCCCAGCATTTT. This translates into CASQGNQPQHF.

This clone was detected only a few times. The CDR3: CASKGRESNQPQHF. The CDR3 DNA sequence: TGTGCCAGCAAAGGGAGGGAAAGCAATCAGCCCCAGCATTTT. The rearrangement uses TRBV6-6 and TRBJ1-5; D remains unclear. V was cut by 7 bases and J by 1 base, with 11 bases left in between. This CDR3 is 14 amino acids long. The germline gives CDR1 MNHNY, CDR2 SVGAGI (reference sequence).

This clone was seen a handful of times. The J gene is TRBJ2-5, the V gene TRBV7-2; TRBD1 is a possible D gene (6 bases). The CDR3 consists of 15 residues. The germline gives CDR1 SGHTA, CDR2 FQGNSA. Trimming took 1 base from V and 5 from J, leaving 14 bases between them. This CDR3 is CASSLGPRGRETQYF. CDR3 in DNA: TGTGCCAGCAGCTTAGGACCCAGGGGTAGGGAGACCCAGTACTTC.

This clone was recorded a few times. The J gene is TRBJ1-1, the V gene TRBV15; 8 bases fit TRBD1. Germline loops: CDR1 LNHNV, CDR2 YYDKDF (reference sequence). The CDR3 consists of 15 residues. Unmatched junction bases numbered 4, after V lost 2 bases and J lost 2 bases. CDR3 bases: TGTGCCACCAGCAGATCGGGACAGGTAAACACTGAAGCTTTCTTT. Its translation: CATSRSGQVNTEAFF.

This clone came up a few times. This sequence joins TRBV15 and TRBJ2-2; 9 bases are a match to TRBD1. The J segment lost 2 bases and the V segment lost 2 bases, leaving 3 bases of the junction unmatched. Germline V gene data show CDR1 as LNHNV and CDR2 as YYDKDF (reference sequence). The CDR3 is 16 residues long. This CDR3 reads CATSRIQGANTGELFF. CDR3 DNA: TGTGCCACCAGCAGAATACAGGGGGCCAACACCGGGGAGCTGTTTTTT.

In this sample, this clone turned up a few times. The chain is built from TRBV19 and TRBJ1-2; the match to TRBD1 covers 7 bases. V shed 5 bases and J 4 bases; nucleotides not matched to a gene: 7. The CDR3 contains 14 residues. Germline V gene sequence: CDR1 LNHDA, CDR2 SQIVND (reference sequence). CDR3 sequence reads: CASSAFGTVYGYTF. In DNA, the CDR3 is TGTGCCAGTAGTGCCTTCGGGACAGTCTATGGCTACACCTTC.

V is TRBV7-3 and J is TRBJ2-1; TRBD2 aligns across 11 bases. CDR1 and CDR2 from the germline V gene are SGHTA and FQGTGA. The ends lost 2 bases at V and 7 bases at J; junction bases unmatched: 4. The CDR3 spans 15 residues. The CDR3 DNA follows: TGTGCCAGCAGCTTAGAGGCTAGCGGGAGGAATGAGCAGTTCTTC. Its protein is CASSLEASGRNEQFF.

This clone was recorded a few times. DNA of the CDR3: TGTGCCAGCAGCTTAAGCGGGAGCTCCTACAATGAGCAGTTCTTC. Amino acid sequence: CASSLSGSSYNEQFF. This chain joins TRBV7-3 and TRBJ2-1; 7 bases agree with TRBD2. The CDR3 loop spans 15 amino acids. CDR1 and CDR2 from the germline V gene are SGHTA and FQGTGA. Trimming cost V 1 base and J 0 bases; bases outside gene matches: 0.

The V gene is TRBV7-9, the J gene TRBJ1-5; 7 nucleotides align to TRBD1. From germline, CDR1 is SEHNR and CDR2 FQNEAQ (reference sequence). Trimming at V came to 5 bases and at J to 7 bases, leaving 5 bases not matched to a gene. The CDR3 loop spans 13 amino acids. In nucleotides, the CDR3 is TGTGCCAGCAGCCCCGGGACAGTCCAGCCCCAGCATTTT. This sequence encodes CASSPGTVQPQHF. Based on the CDR3 plus reference TRBV7-9 and TRBJ1-5, the full variable domain is DTGVSQNPRHKITKRGQNVTFRCDPISEHNRLYWYRQTLGQGPEFLTYFQNEAQLEKSRLLSDRFSAERPKGSFSTLEIQRTEQGDSAMYLCASSPGTVQPQHFGDGTRLSIL.

This clone was counted only a few times. This rearrangement joins TRBV28 to TRBJ1-1; the D gene is possibly TRBD1 (6 bases). The V end was cut by 6 bases, the J end by 11 bases, with 16 bases between. Looked up from germline, CDR1 is MDHEN and CDR2 is SYDVKM. The CDR3 is made up of 12 amino acids. The CDR3 here is CASSATGRGAFF. The DNA of the CDR3 is TGTGCCAGCAGCGCCACAGGGCGCGGTGCTTTCTTT.

The chain has TRBV6-6 and TRBJ2-6; 7 bases match TRBD2. The V gene's germline CDR1 is MNHNY and CDR2 SVGAGI (reference sequence). The CDR3 covers 14 residues. V shed 1 base, J shed 8 bases, and the junction held 2 bases outside the gene matches. For the CDR3, the DNA is TGTGCCAGCAGTTACTTGGGGACTACCAACGTCCTGACTTTC. Translated, it gives CASSYLGTTNVLTF.

The genes are TRBV10-3 and TRBJ2-7, with TRBD2 matching 15 bases. The junction had 3 bases not matched to a gene; V was cut back by 6 bases and J by 6 bases. This CDR3 spans 14 amino acids. Germline CDR1 reads ENHRY; CDR2 reads SYGVKD. CDR3 sequence (DNA): TGTGCCATCAGAGGACTAGCGGGAGGGGTCGAGCAGTACTTC. It yields the protein CAIRGLAGGVEQYF.

This clone was seen a few times. The chain uses TRBV18 and TRBJ1-1; 7 bases agree with TRBD1. CDR1 is KGHSH and CDR2 is LQKENI in the germline V gene. This CDR3 has 17 amino acids. Losses at the gene ends were 1 base for V and 3 bases for J; bases not matched to a gene: 11. CDR3 region: CASSPRFHRGGDTEAFF. The DNA for the CDR3 is TGTGCCAGCTCACCACGGTTTCACAGGGGAGGGGACACTGAAGCTTTCTTT.